This T cell receptor (beta chain) was sequenced during a study of CD8 T cells in ankylosing spondylitis. Germline V gives CDR1 SNHLY, CDR2 FYNNEI. CDR3 length: 16 amino acids. The junction had 12 bases not matched to a gene; V was cut back by 6 bases and J by 7 bases. Study-level points and caveats: About 8 highly homologous variants made up a TCR beta motif, and this motif appeared characteristic of ankylosing spondylitis blood. Relatively scarce in peripheral blood, disease-linked clones were CD8+.

Concerning this clonotype itself: Its antigen is unknown.

Libraries for TCR beta were made by quantitative 5'-RACE with molecular barcodes. One entry per CDR3 protein, called by TCRdb with MiXCR from the 5' RACE reads. The repertoire holds 750,000 to 850,000 distinct CDR3 sequences, with approximately 10% as singletons. The specimen was blood, either unsorted or a sorted T cell fraction (not recorded which). The receptor's source is a male donor with ankylosing spondylitis. V and J are TRBV2 and TRBJ2-1, with TRBD2 matching 10 bases. CDR3 protein: CASSASGGANLNEQFF. Written as DNA, the CDR3 is TGTGCCAGCAGCGCCAGCGGGGGGGCGAATTTAAATGAGCAGTTCTTC.